Below are 22 T cell receptor beta chains sequenced from a single sample in a study of shared clonotypes between healthy human individuals (dated by TCRdb to between 2020 and 2021). Receptor libraries were prepared by the immunoSEQ multiplex PCR assay. The immuneACCESS repertoire file appears here via TCRdb, limited to in-frame rearrangements. These files lack a portion of the clones; in checked studies, under half of the deficit traces to unresolved V genes, and the cause of the others is not known. Here the sample has 2.3 million or so clones; 80% to 95% occur a single time. The ten largest clonotypes hold 0.39% of the sample. Sequenced input: naive CD4+ T cells from PBMCs. The intended sense of this specimen's cell subset or site label: CD45RA+ positively selected. These receptors were obtained from a young man in good health. Some clones in this sample may be carry-over from other donors' samples.

This rearrangement joins TRBV19 to TRBJ2-7, with D possibly matching TRBD1 (6 bases). Trimming cost V 6 bases and J 3 bases, with 24 bases left between them. Per germline, CDR1 LNHDA and CDR2 SQIVND (reference sequence). CDR3 size: 17 residues. CDR3 nucleotides: TGTGCCAGTAGCCATTCTTCTGACAGGACAGTCGGCTACGAGCAGTACTTC. It specifies CASSHSSDRTVGYEQYF.

The chain is built from TRBV29-1 and TRBJ1-1; 7 bases match TRBD1. V shed 1 base, J shed 5 bases, and the junction held 4 bases outside the gene matches. The germline V gene has CDR1 SQVTM and CDR2 ANQGSEA. The CDR3 length is 13 residues. In DNA, the CDR3 is TGCAGCGTTGAAGGGACCAGGGGGACTGAAGCTTTCTTT. As protein: CSVEGTRGTEAFF.

The V gene is TRBV7-9, the J gene TRBJ1-5; maybe TRBD1 (5 bases). The ends were cut back, 5 bases at V and 7 bases at J, with 21 bases in the middle. The germline gives CDR1 SEHNR, CDR2 FQNEAQ (reference sequence). This CDR3 contains 16 residues. CDR3 DNA: TGTGCCAGCAGCCCAGGGTACAGTAATCCATCACAGCCCCAGCATTTT. Encoded protein: CASSPGYSNPSQPQHF.

This clone has a single count. The chain recombines TRBV29-1 with TRBJ1-2; D not resolved. The CDR3 runs to 12 residues. V dropped 4 bases and J dropped 8 bases, with 14 bases sitting between them. Germline V lookup: CDR1 SQVTM, CDR2 ANQGSEA. CDR3 loop: CSVGGLQRGYTF. CDR3 DNA: TGCAGCGTTGGAGGGCTCCAGAGGGGCTACACCTTC.

This clone was detected only a few times. This chain links TRBV6-1 with TRBJ1-5, with TRBD1 matching over 7 bases. V lost 1 base to trimming and J lost 6 bases; unmatched junction nucleotides: 12. The CDR3 is 17 residues long. CDR1 and CDR2 (germline): MNHNS, SASEGT. The DNA for the CDR3 is TGTGCCAGCAGTGAAGTTGCGAGGGGGCGCGTTGGTCAGCCCCAGCATTTT. This gives the protein CASSEVARGRVGQPQHF.

Comments on this clone: Different DNA sequences within this sample yield the same CDR3. This chain links TRBV18 with TRBJ2-7, with 10 bases lining up with TRBD1. Germline values: CDR1 KGHSH, CDR2 LQKENI. The length of the CDR3 is 14 residues. J lost 2 bases, V lost 4 bases, and 2 bases had no gene match. The CDR3 DNA reads TGTGCCAGCTCACGGACAGGGGGGCCCTACGAGCAGTACTTC. Protein: CASSRTGGPYEQYF.

The rearrangement links TRBV4-1 to TRBJ2-1, with D possibly TRBD2 on 5 matching bases. From germline, CDR1 is MGHRA and CDR2 YSYEKL. Trimming left V 4 bases short and J 2 bases short, with 15 bases between. The length of the CDR3 is 16 residues. CDR3 residues: CASSPGLAVTYNEQFF. DNA for the CDR3: TGCGCCAGCAGCCCAGGACTGGCCGTCACCTACAATGAGCAGTTCTTC.

This chain joins TRBV19 and TRBJ1-5, with D possibly being TRBD1 (5 bases). The CDR3 has 15 amino acids. The V and J ends lost 9 bases and 0 bases respectively, with 15 bases between them. Germline V CDR1 and CDR2: LNHDA, SQIVND (reference sequence). CDR3 loop: CASKVGDYSNQPQHF. CDR3 in DNA: TGTGCCAGCAAAGTAGGGGATTATAGCAATCAGCCCCAGCATTTT.

The chain is built from TRBV11-2 and TRBJ2-7; tentatively, D is TRBD2 (5 bases). CDR1 SGHAT and CDR2 FQNNGV come from the germline V gene. With 5 bases removed from V and 7 bases from J, the gap between germline ends came to 9 bases. This CDR3 comprises 11 residues. The CDR3 sequence: CASSQREEQYF. The CDR3 DNA reads as TGTGCCAGCAGCCAGAGGGAGGAGCAGTACTTC.

About this clone: The same CDR3 arises from other DNA sequences in this sample as well. This sequence joins TRBV7-9 and TRBJ2-3; 11 bases agree with TRBD2. This CDR3 contains 16 residues. In germline, CDR1 is SEHNR, CDR2 FQNEAQ (reference sequence). V was pared by 5 bases and J by 0 bases, with 4 bases of the junction left unmatched. CDR3 DNA sequence: TGTGCCAGCAGCATTGGGACTAGCGGAAGCACAGATACGCAGTATTTT. Residues: CASSIGTSGSTDTQYF.

This chain links TRBV27 with TRBJ1-5; no firm D call. V was pared by 6 bases and J by 4 bases, with 10 bases between. Germline CDR1 is MNHEY and CDR2 is SMNVEV (reference sequence). The length of the CDR3 is 13 residues. CDR3 region: CASSPSRNQPQHF. CDR3 in DNA: TGTGCCAGCAGCCCTTCGCGAAATCAGCCCCAGCATTTT.

This sequence joins TRBV28 and TRBJ1-2, with a weak D call TRBD1 (5 bases). The CDR3 contains 13 residues. In germline, CDR1 is MDHEN, CDR2 SYDVKM. Trimming left V 6 bases short and J 2 bases short, with 10 bases between. In DNA form, the CDR3 reads TGTGCCAGCAGAACCGGGACCAACTATGGCTACACCTTC. The encoded protein is CASRTGTNYGYTF.

J is TRBJ2-1 and V is TRBV10-3; either TRBD1 or TRBD2 may fit D (5 bases each). Germline assignment: CDR1 ENHRY and CDR2 SYGVKD. This CDR3 has 15 amino acids. V was trimmed by 3 bases and J by 10 bases, leaving 19 bases between them. The CDR3 region has the DNA TGTGCCATCAGTGATTCCCCTTCGGGGCAATACGAGCAGTTCTTC. It translates to CAISDSPSGQYEQFF.

This rearrangement joins TRBV18 to TRBJ1-4, with D maybe TRBD1 (5 bases). V lost 2 bases and J lost 8, with 15 bases in between. CDR3 length equals 15 residues. Germline values: CDR1 KGHSH, CDR2 LQKENI. The DNA of the CDR3 is TGTGCCAGCTCACCAGGGTCTGACAGCCGGGAAAAACTGTTTTTT. This codes for CASSPGSDSREKLFF. Together with reference TRBV18 and TRBJ1-4, the CDR3 gives the full variable domain: NAGVMQNPRHLVRRRGQEARLRCSPMKGHSHVYWYRQLPEEGLKFMVYLQKENIIDESGMPKERFSAEFPKEGPSILRIQQVVRGDSAAYFCASSPGSDSREKLFFGSGTQLSVL.

The chain is built from TRBV28 and TRBJ2-7; D gene ambiguous. Germline V gene sequence: CDR1 MDHEN, CDR2 SYDVKM. Trimming pared 3 bases from V and 7 bases from J, leaving 10 bases between. There are 12 residues in the CDR3. DNA for the CDR3: TGTGCCAGCAGTTTCGCCCGGCGGGAGCAGTACTTC. Protein product: CASSFARREQYF.

The chain has TRBV18 and TRBJ1-2; no clear D gene. Trimming stripped 3 bases from V and 6 bases from J, with 11 bases between. The CDR3 runs to 13 residues. The germline V gene encodes CDR1 KGHSH and CDR2 LQKENI. CDR3 sequence reads: CASSPGSTHGYTF. DNA of the CDR3: TGTGCCAGCTCACCGGGGTCCACCCATGGCTACACCTTC. Drawing the rest from reference TRBV18 and TRBJ1-2, the complete variable domain is NAGVMQNPRHLVRRRGQEARLRCSPMKGHSHVYWYRQLPEEGLKFMVYLQKENIIDESGMPKERFSAEFPKEGPSILRIQQVVRGDSAAYFCASSPGSTHGYTFGSGTRLTVV.

The chain joins TRBV28 to TRBJ1-5; D perhaps matches TRBD1 (6 bases). Germline V lookup: CDR1 MDHEN, CDR2 SYDVKM. V gave up 6 bases and J gave up 2 bases, with 14 bases separating them. The CDR3 has 15 residues. In DNA form, the CDR3 reads TGTGCCAGCAGACGCACAGGGAATGGCAATCAGCCCCAGCATTTT. Its translation is CASRRTGNGNQPQHF.

CDR3 bases: TGTGCCAGCAGTGGAGGGAGCTCGCTTCGCGGCACAGATACGCAGTATTTT. It is translated as CASSGGSSLRGTDTQYF. The chain uses TRBV25-1 and TRBJ2-3, with D maybe TRBD2 (5 bases). Germline V gene data show CDR1 as MGHDK and CDR2 as SYGVNS. The CDR3 length is 17 residues. Trimming removed 4 bases at V and 1 base at J, with 18 bases between.

The chain recombines TRBV4-1 with TRBJ1-5, with unresolved D. The CDR3 extends over 13 amino acids. Germline V gives CDR1 MGHRA, CDR2 YSYEKL. Deletions cut 9 bases from V and 10 bases from J, with 19 bases between. The CDR3 protein is CASSNSLPSPQHF. CDR3 in DNA: TGCGCCAGTTCTAACTCCTTACCCTCACCCCAGCATTTT.

This chain links TRBV21-1 with TRBJ2-7. TRBV21-1 is annotated as a pseudogene. The CDR3 is 12 residues long. This chain's CDR3 is CASSNEAYEQYF. CDR3 sequence (DNA): TGTGCCAGCAGCAACGAAGCCTACGAGCAGTACTTC.

In the case of this clone: Other nucleotide sequences in the sample specify the same CDR3. The rearrangement joins TRBV25-1 to TRBJ1-3; D might be TRBD1 (6 bases). The CDR3 spans 14 residues. V lost 3 bases to trimming and J lost 2 bases, with 8 bases between them. Germline CDR1 reads MGHDK; CDR2 reads SYGVNS. The CDR3 spells CASSEAGAGNTIYF. The CDR3 bases are TGTGCCAGCAGTGAGGCAGGGGCTGGAAACACCATATATTTT.

This rearrangement joins TRBV4-1 to TRBJ2-3, with D unclear. CDR1 MGHRA and CDR2 YSYEKL come from the germline V gene. This CDR3 comprises 13 residues. Trimming took 0 bases from V and 6 from J, leaving 7 bases between them. Here the CDR3 reads CASSQDRQDTQYF. The CDR3, as DNA: TGCGCCAGCAGCCAAGATCGCCAGGATACGCAGTATTTT.